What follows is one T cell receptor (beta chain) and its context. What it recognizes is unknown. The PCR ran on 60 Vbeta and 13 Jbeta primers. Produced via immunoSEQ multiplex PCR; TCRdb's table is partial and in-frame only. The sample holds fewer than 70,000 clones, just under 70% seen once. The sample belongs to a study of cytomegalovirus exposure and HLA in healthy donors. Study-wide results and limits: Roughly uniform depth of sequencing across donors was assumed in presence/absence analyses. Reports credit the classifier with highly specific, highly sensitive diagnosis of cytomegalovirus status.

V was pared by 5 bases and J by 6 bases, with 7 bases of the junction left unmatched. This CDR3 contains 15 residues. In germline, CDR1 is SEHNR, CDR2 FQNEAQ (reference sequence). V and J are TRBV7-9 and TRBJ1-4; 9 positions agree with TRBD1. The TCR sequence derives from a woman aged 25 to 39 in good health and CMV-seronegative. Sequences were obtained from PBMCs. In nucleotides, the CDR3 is TGTGCCAGCAGCCAACCGGGACAGGGTTATGAAAAACTGTTTTTT. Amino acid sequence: CASSQPGQGYEKLFF.